Listed below are T cell receptor beta chains from one sample, sequenced in a study of CD8+ T cells in alopecia areata. The repertoire was sequenced with immunoSEQ multiplex PCR; TCRdb's copy has only in-frame clones and lacks some. The table lists 150,000 to 200,000 clones, roughly 50% of them singletons. Sequenced input: CD4+ T cells sorted from blood. Every receptor here comes from a human donor in good health. Both conserved end residues are part of each CDR3. A D gene is named only where the DNA matches it firmly. Clone size is shown for a subset of rows, as once, few, many or a class of expanded clone.

- | - | TRBJ2-7 | TRBV6-5 | TGTGCCAGCAGTAGGACACCCCGGGACACTAAAGGGCAGTACTTC | CASSRTPRDTKGQYF
TRBD2 | - | TRBJ2-7 | TRBV19 | TGTGCCAGTAGTAAACTAGCGGCCTCCTACGAGCAGTACTTC | CASSKLAASYEQYF
TRBD2 | - | TRBJ2-1 | TRBV6-5 | TGTGCCACCATTCAGACTAGCGGGTCTCTCAATGAGCAGTTCTTC | CATIQTSGSLNEQFF
- | few | TRBJ2-4 | TRBV7-8 | TGTGCCAGCAGCCAGGGGTGGTTGGGGACCAAAAACATTCAGTACTTC | CASSQGWLGTKNIQYF
TRBD1 | - | TRBJ1-5 | TRBV30 | TGTGCCGCCTCGGGACAGGTCAATCAGCCCCAGCATTTT | CAASGQVNQPQHF
- | - | TRBJ2-7 | TRBV5-1 | TGCGCCAGCAGCTCCGGAGGGGGCTCCTACGAGCAGTACTTC | CASSSGGGSYEQYF
TRBD2 | few | TRBJ2-3 | TRBV7-9 | TGTGCCAGCAGCCCCGGACTAGCGGGTTCAGATACGCAGTATTTT | CASSPGLAGSDTQYF
TRBD1 | - | TRBJ2-7 | TRBV2 | TGTGCCAGCAAGTCCAAGGACAGGGGGAACCACGAGCAGTACTTC | CASKSKDRGNHEQYF
- | few | TRBJ2-1 | TRBV5-1 | TGCGCCAGCAGCTTCGGGGGAAACAATGAGCAGTTCTTC | CASSFGGNNEQFF
- | - | TRBJ2-3 | TRBV7-6 | TGTGCCAGCAGCTCCAGGGCCCCCACAGATACGCAGTATTTT | CASSSRAPTDTQYF
TRBD2 | - | TRBJ2-5 | TRBV5-1 | TGCGCCAGCAGCTCGTTAGCGGGAGGTTCATCTGCGACCCAGTACTTC | CASSSLAGGSSATQYF
TRBD1 | - | TRBJ2-2 | TRBV9 | TGTGCCAGCAGCGTAGACCTGACAGGGGGACTCGGGGAGCTGTTTTTT | CASSVDLTGGLGELFF
TRBD2 | - | TRBJ2-2 | TRBV29-1 | TGCAGCGTTGGCGGGAGGTGGGAGAAGGAGCTGTTTTTT | CSVGGRWEKELFF